The rows below give T cell receptor beta chains drawn from one sample of a study of graft-versus-host responses after intestinal transplantation. These TCRs' antigens remain unknown. The data were produced by immunoSEQ multiplex PCR, yet TCRdb's version contains in-frame clones alone and is incomplete. The sample holds tens of thousands of clones, nearly 85% seen once. Material: unstimulated CD4+ T cells sorted from spleen or lymph node cells, obtained before transplant. Receptor source: a human donor who was the organ donor for an intestinal transplant. The CDR3 runs from the conserved cysteine through the conserved F or W. A D gene is named only where the DNA matches it firmly. The listing skips clone size in some rows; elsewhere it reads once, few, many or a size class.

j_gene,abundance,v_gene,d_gene,CDR3aa,CDR3nt
TRBJ1-1,NA,TRBV6-1,NA,CASSPLAGENTEAFF,TGTGCCAGCAGTCCTCTTGCGGGAGAGAACACTGAAGCTTTCTTT
TRBJ1-2,NA,TRBV5-6,NA,CASSLAGGAGGYTF,TGTGCCAGCAGCTTGGCGGGGGGCGCGGGGGGCTACACCTTC
TRBJ2-2,NA,TRBV18,TRBD1,CASSLGQTLTGELFF,TGTGCCAGCTCCCTGGGACAGACACTCACCGGGGAGCTGTTTTTT
TRBJ1-1,NA,TRBV7-2,NA,CASRGGPSEAFF,TGTGCCAGCAGGGGGGGGCCCTCTGAAGCTTTCTTT
TRBJ1-2,NA,TRBV6-1,NA,CASSETSYGYTF,TGTGCCAGCAGTGAAACGAGTTATGGCTACACCTTC
TRBJ2-1,NA,TRBV7-6,NA,CASSLGPLELGARNEQFF,TGTGCCAGCAGCTTAGGACCCCTCGAGCTGGGGGCTAGGAATGAGCAGTTCTTC
TRBJ1-4,NA,TRBV6-6,NA,CASSYSGLQEKLFF,TGTGCCAGCAGTTACTCGGGCCTTCAGGAAAAACTGTTTTTT
TRBJ1-2,NA,TRBV5-4,NA,CASSFPLRYGYTF,TGTGCCAGCAGCTTCCCCCTCCGCTATGGCTACACCTTC
TRBJ2-4,NA,TRBV28,NA,CASSFGRGAKNIQYF,TGTGCCAGCAGTTTTGGAAGGGGGGCCAAAAACATTCAGTACTTC
TRBJ2-2,NA,TRBV4-2,NA,CASSPGQNTGELFF,TGTGCCAGCAGCCCGGGACAGAACACCGGGGAGCTGTTTTTT
TRBJ2-4,few,TRBV28,TRBD1,CAKRDSLNIQYF,TGTGCCAAAAGGGACAGTCTAAACATTCAGTACTTC
TRBJ1-3,few,TRBV18,NA,CASSPSRNSGNTIYF,TGTGCCAGCTCACCAAGCCGCAACTCTGGAAACACCATATATTTT
TRBJ2-5,NA,TRBV7-2,TRBD1,CASRFTRDSETQYF,TGTGCCAGCAGATTCACACGGGACAGCGAGACCCAGTACTTC
TRBJ1-2,NA,TRBV28,NA,CASSQQGGSNYGYTF,TGTGCCAGCAGTCAACAGGGAGGGTCTAACTATGGCTACACCTTC
TRBJ2-5,NA,TRBV2,TRBD2,CASSEGLAGGQETQYF,TGTGCCAGCAGCGAGGGACTAGCGGGGGGCCAAGAGACCCAGTACTTC
TRBJ2-1,NA,TRBV6-1,TRBD1,CATLFPDREDNEQFF,TGTGCCACACTTTTTCCGGACAGGGAGGACAATGAGCAGTTCTTC
TRBJ1-2,NA,TRBV19,NA,CASSPQAGYGYTF,TGTGCCAGTAGTCCCCAGGCGGGCTATGGCTACACCTTC
TRBJ2-2,NA,TRBV11-3,TRBD1,CASSLGGQGLYTGELFF,TGTGCCAGCAGCTTAGGGGGACAGGGGCTGTACACCGGGGAGCTGTTTTTT
TRBJ1-6,NA,TRBV11-2,TRBD1,CASSLRQGSSYNSPLHF,TGTGCCAGCAGCTTGCGACAGGGAAGCTCCTATAATTCACCCCTCCACTTT
TRBJ1-2,NA,TRBV6-5,NA,CASRVGGTDIGYTF,TGTGCCAGCAGGGTGGGGGGGACTGATATCGGCTACACCTTC
TRBJ1-1,NA,TRBV9,NA,CASSPRQGRNTEAFF,TGTGCCAGCAGCCCTAGGCAGGGCCGCAACACTGAAGCTTTCTTT
TRBJ2-3,NA,TRBV28,NA,CASSPLRHGDTQYF,TGTGCCAGCAGTCCCCTTCGCCACGGGGATACGCAGTATTTT
TRBJ1-2,NA,TRBV5-8,TRBD1,CASSLIRTGSYGYTF,TGTGCCAGCAGCCTGATTCGGACAGGTTCCTATGGCTACACCTTC
TRBJ1-3,few,TRBV7-7,NA,CASSDREAANTIYF,TGTGCTAGCAGCGACCGTGAGGCCGCAAACACCATATATTTT
TRBJ1-1,once,TRBV7-2,NA,CASSPLNTEAFF,TGTGCCAGCAGCCCCCTTAACACTGAAGCTTTCTTT
TRBJ2-1,NA,TRBV7-2,NA,CASSSPGLLNEQFF,TGTGCCAGCAGCTCTCCGGGTCTTCTCAATGAGCAGTTCTTC
TRBJ1-6,NA,TRBV13,NA,CASSSTVQTGNSPLHF,TGTGCCAGCAGCTCCACCGTTCAAACAGGAAATTCACCCCTCCACTTT
TRBJ2-3,NA,TRBV7-2,TRBD1,CASSSPSGRGRLTDTQYF,TGTGCCAGCAGCTCGCCCAGTGGCAGGGGGCGCCTCACAGATACGCAGTATTTT
TRBJ1-6,NA,TRBV19,TRBD1,CASSITGASPLHF,TGTGCCAGTAGTATCACAGGGGCTTCACCCCTCCACTTT